The entry that follows covers one TCR beta chain sequence. The V end was cut by 2 bases, the J end by 1 base, with 19 bases between. This CDR3 is built from 18 residues. Germline-derived CDR1 and CDR2 are KGHDR and SFDVKD. The data stem from a study of control samples from healthy donors and cancer patients. Clones were read by immunoSEQ multiplex PCR, and TCRdb kept only the in-frame ones, dropping some. Among some 120,000 clones listed, 85% to 95% were seen once. The J gene is TRBJ1-1, the V gene TRBV24-1, with unresolved D. The sequenced sample was PBMCs. The receptor was isolated from a man aged 45-60 years with head and neck cancer. In DNA, the CDR3 is TGTGCCACCAGTGATTCTTTCAAGGGTTACACCCCGAACACTGAAGCTTTCTTT. Its translation: CATSDSFKGYTPNTEAFF.